These 20 T cell receptor beta chains were all obtained from the same sample, sequenced in a study of blood T cell repertoires in COVID-19 (TCRdb year 2020). The library was produced with the immunoSEQ multiplex PCR assay. What TCRdb holds here is the immuneACCESS table cut down to in-frame rearrangements. Part of the clones is not present; checked against another copy, under half of the missing clones reflect an unresolved V gene, and the others are unexplained. Counted in this sample were some 150,000 clones; approximately 86% of them appeared once. The ten largest clonotypes hold around 3.3% of the sample. The source material was peripheral blood. The receptors were gathered from a man aged 65-85 years with acute or convalescent COVID-19.

V usage is TRBV3-1 (or the pseudogene TRBV3-2) and J usage is TRBJ2-5; D might be TRBD1 (6 bases). Trimming shortened V by 3 bases and J by 2 bases, and 10 bases separated the two germline ends. The CDR3 is made up of 14 amino acids. Germline V gene sequence: CDR1 LGHDT, CDR2 YNNKEL (reference sequence). CDR3 loop: CASSHDRRQETQYF. CDR3 in DNA: TGTGCCAGCAGCCACGACAGGAGGCAAGAGACCCAGTACTTC.

The chain links TRBV24-1 to TRBJ2-1; TRBD2 matches 15 bases. CDR1 and CDR2 from the germline V gene are KGHDR and SFDVKD. Trimming at V came to 3 bases and at J to 5 bases, leaving 4 bases not matched to a gene. This CDR3 has 17 amino acids. The CDR3, as DNA: TGTGCCACCAGTGATCTCGGACTAGCGGGAGGGGACAATGAGCAGTTCTTC. As protein: CATSDLGLAGGDNEQFF.

V usage is TRBV27 and J usage is TRBJ2-7; 11 bases agree with TRBD2. Germline CDR1 MNHEY, CDR2 SMNVEV (reference sequence). The CDR3 runs 16 residues. The J segment lost 2 bases and the V segment lost 8 bases, leaving 11 bases of the junction unmatched. CDR3: CASSFTLAGGPYEQYF. The CDR3 DNA sequence: TGTGCCAGCTCCTTTACTCTAGCGGGAGGACCCTACGAGCAGTACTTC.

Concerning this clone: This same CDR3 is encoded by further DNA sequences in the sample. The chain links TRBV20-1 to TRBJ2-1, with D perhaps TRBD2 (6 bases). Trimming removed 2 bases at V and 7 bases at J, with 6 bases between. This CDR3 spans 11 amino acids. CDR1 is DFQATT, CDR2 SNEGSKA, per germline (reference sequence). CDR3 sequence: CSARRGNEQFF. For the CDR3, the DNA is TGCAGTGCTAGACGGGGGAATGAGCAGTTCTTC.

There are a few counts of this clone. This sequence joins TRBV2 and TRBJ1-1, with a possible D match to TRBD1 (6 bases). Germline CDR1 is SNHLY and CDR2 is FYNNEI. The V gene lost 5 bases and the J gene lost 3 bases, with 10 bases spanning the gap. This CDR3 has 13 amino acids. The CDR3 nucleotides read TGTGCCAGCAGTTTCGACAGGCACACTGAAGCTTTCTTT. It translates to CASSFDRHTEAFF.

The chain carries TRBV30 and TRBJ2-1; 7 positions agree with TRBD2. Looked up from germline, CDR1 is GTSNPN and CDR2 is SVGIG (reference sequence). V lost 0 bases to trimming and J lost 7 bases; unmatched junction nucleotides: 6. CDR3 size: 14 residues. CDR3 nucleotides: TGTGCCTGGAGTGTGTCGACTAGCCCGAATGAGCAGTTCTTC. Translating it yields CAWSVSTSPNEQFF. The full variable domain, with the rest looked up from reference TRBV30 and TRBJ2-1, is SQTIHQWPATLVQPVGSPLSLECTVEGTSNPNLYWYRQAAGRGLQLLFYSVGIGQISSEVPQNLSASRPQDRQFILSSKKLLLSDSGFYLCAWSVSTSPNEQFFGPGTRLTVL.

V and J are TRBV4-1 and TRBJ2-3, with TRBD2 identical over 8 bases. Germline V lookup: CDR1 MGHRA, CDR2 YSYEKL. The CDR3 runs to 16 residues. V gave up 4 bases and J gave up 0 bases; unmatched junction bases: 6. The CDR3 loop is CASSLGTRGSTDTQYF. The CDR3, as DNA: TGCGCCAGCAGCCTAGGGACTAGGGGAAGCACAGATACGCAGTATTTT.

V and J are TRBV18 and TRBJ2-1, with 13 bases identical to TRBD2. Trimming cost V 4 bases and J 2 bases; bases outside gene matches: 2. The length of the CDR3 is 16 residues. Germline V CDR1 and CDR2: KGHSH, LQKENI. The CDR3 is CASSLGTSGAYNEQFF. CDR3 bases: TGTGCCAGCTCACTAGGGACTAGCGGGGCCTACAATGAGCAGTTCTTC.

This chain connects TRBV19 to TRBJ1-4; D remains unclear. The germline gives CDR1 LNHDA, CDR2 SQIVND (reference sequence). This CDR3 has 13 residues. Trimming removed 7 bases at V and 1 base at J, with 7 bases between. In DNA form, the CDR3 reads TGTGCCAGTAACTACGGAACTAATGAAAAACTGTTTTTT. It codes for CASNYGTNEKLFF. Drawing the rest from reference TRBV19 and TRBJ1-4, the complete variable domain is DGGITQSPKYLFRKEGQNVTLSCEQNLNHDAMYWYRQDPGQGLRLIYYSQIVNDFQKGDIAEGYSVSREKKESFPLTVTSAQKNPTAFYLCASNYGTNEKLFFGSGTQLSVL.

V gene TRBV27 combines with J gene TRBJ2-7; 10 bases match TRBD2. The CDR3 is made up of 15 amino acids. Germline V gene sequence: CDR1 MNHEY, CDR2 SMNVEV (reference sequence). J lost 2 bases, V lost 5 bases, and 6 bases had no gene match. As DNA, the CDR3 is TGTGCCAGCAGTGCTAGCGGGAGTGAACCCTACGAGCAGTACTTC. This sequence encodes CASSASGSEPYEQYF.

Remarks on this clone: Being one base from a much bigger clone, this may be a read error. The chain couples TRBV10-2 to TRBJ2-2; 8 nucleotides align to TRBD1. This CDR3 spans 15 amino acids. V trimming: 6 bases; J trimming: 1 base; junction bases outside the gene matches: 4. Germline V gene sequence: CDR1 WSHSY, CDR2 SAAADI. The DNA for the CDR3 is TGCGCCAGCAGCTTAGGGACAGGGAACACCGGGGAGCTGTTTTTT. It codes for CASSLGTGNTGELFF.

Here the CDR3 reads CASSVLAANGYEQYF. For the CDR3, the DNA is TGTGCCAGCAGCGTACTAGCGGCAAACGGCTACGAGCAGTACTTC. The rearrangement uses TRBV7-3 and TRBJ2-7, with 8 bases lining up with TRBD2. The junction had 9 bases not matched to a gene; V was cut back by 5 bases and J by 3 bases. Germline values: CDR1 SGHTA, CDR2 FQGTGA. The CDR3 spans 15 residues.

This chain uses TRBV28 with TRBJ1-3; the D is unclear. In germline, CDR1 is MDHEN, CDR2 SYDVKM. The CDR3 has 13 amino acids. Between the trimmed V and J ends, which lost 5 bases and 4 bases, there was a span of 9 bases. The CDR3 region is CASSTSPGNTIYF. As DNA, the CDR3 is TGTGCCAGCAGTACTTCCCCCGGAAACACCATATATTTT.

The rearrangement uses TRBV5-1 and TRBJ2-1; no firm D call. The V end lost 1 base, the J end lost 9 bases, and 5 bases lay between the germline ends. This CDR3 has 11 amino acids. Germline V CDR1 and CDR2: SGHRS, YFSETQ. The CDR3 sequence is CASSLNSEQFF. In nucleotides, the CDR3 is TGCGCCAGCAGCTTGAACAGTGAGCAGTTCTTC.

The chain recombines TRBV19 with TRBJ1-1; D might be TRBD1 (5 bases). The V end lost 2 bases, the J end lost 1 base, and 5 bases lay between the germline ends. Germline CDR1 and CDR2: LNHDA and SQIVND (reference sequence). CDR3 length equals 13 residues. CDR3 loop: CASSIQGNTEAFF. CDR3 DNA sequence: TGTGCCAGTAGTATACAGGGGAACACTGAAGCTTTCTTT.

This chain's CDR3 is CASSVGGGGGSSGNTIYF. The CDR3 DNA follows: TGTGCCAGCAGCGTAGGAGGTGGTGGGGGGAGCTCTGGAAACACCATATATTTT. The V and J genes are TRBV9 and TRBJ1-3, with D possibly matching TRBD1 (5 bases). Germline V gene sequence: CDR1 SGDLS, CDR2 YYNGEE. The CDR3 length is 18 residues. V dropped 0 bases and J dropped 0 bases, with 16 bases sitting between them.

V is TRBV7-9 and J is TRBJ1-2; tentative D call: TRBD1 (6 bases). The CDR3 extends over 12 amino acids. Germline V lookup: CDR1 SEHNR, CDR2 FQNEAQ (reference sequence). Trimming removed 4 bases at V and 8 bases at J, with 11 bases between. CDR3 in DNA: TGTGCCAGCAGCTCAGGGGCGGAGGGCTACACCTTC. Residues: CASSSGAEGYTF.

The J gene is TRBJ2-7, the V gene TRBV5-1; D might be TRBD2 (5 bases). Germline lookup yields CDR1 SGHRS and CDR2 YFSETQ. The CDR3 runs to 13 residues. The V end lost 0 bases, the J end lost 5 bases, and 9 bases lay between the germline ends. The CDR3 loop reads CASSLAHGNEQYF. DNA for the CDR3: TGCGCCAGCAGCTTGGCCCACGGGAACGAGCAGTACTTC.

The V call is TRBV5-1, the J call TRBJ2-1; 10 bases line up with TRBD2. Looked up from germline, CDR1 is SGHRS and CDR2 is YFSETQ. This CDR3 region has 15 residues. J was trimmed by 7 bases and V by 0 bases; bases with no gene match: 4. CDR3 loop: CASSLDLAGANEQFF. CDR3 bases: TGCGCCAGCAGCTTGGACCTAGCGGGAGCTAATGAGCAGTTCTTC.

The genes are TRBV7-9 and TRBJ2-5; 11 bases are a match to TRBD2. The germline V gene has CDR1 SEHNR and CDR2 FQNEAQ (reference sequence). This CDR3 contains 16 residues. The junction had 9 bases not matched to a gene; V was cut back by 5 bases and J by 4 bases. CDR3 nucleotides: TGTGCCAGCAGCCTCCGACTAGCGGGATCTCCAGAGACCCAGTACTTC. Protein: CASSLRLAGSPETQYF.